This T cell receptor beta chain was sequenced during a study of blood T cell repertoires in COVID-19. Across the whole study: Sites across the United States, Italy and Spain contributed samples from acute and convalescent COVID-19.

Participants came from roughly 24 US areas, aged about 18 to 100 years. Researchers sorted participants into cohorts using their self-reported clinical history. The CDR3 is made up of 12 amino acids. Germline CDR1 reads MNHEY; CDR2 reads SVGAGI. With 4 bases removed from V and 5 bases from J, the gap between germline ends came to 8 bases. As handled by the study authors: Reference gene primers were amplified, and this amplification served to estimate nucleated cell counts. Assay used: immunoSEQ multiplex PCR; TCRdb lists only in-frame clones, some missing. V and J calls and clone size are given by that table; D and trimming were obtained from the DNA. The sample shows about 210,000 clones, 86% of them seen only once.

This sequence was found in a man aged 40-50 years with acute COVID-19. Source material: PBMCs or T cells enriched from blood (not recorded which). The V call is TRBV6-5, the J call TRBJ1-2; no definite D call. CDR3 DNA: TGTGCCAGCAGTTTCACGGGATATGGCTACACCTTC. It encodes CASSFTGYGYTF.